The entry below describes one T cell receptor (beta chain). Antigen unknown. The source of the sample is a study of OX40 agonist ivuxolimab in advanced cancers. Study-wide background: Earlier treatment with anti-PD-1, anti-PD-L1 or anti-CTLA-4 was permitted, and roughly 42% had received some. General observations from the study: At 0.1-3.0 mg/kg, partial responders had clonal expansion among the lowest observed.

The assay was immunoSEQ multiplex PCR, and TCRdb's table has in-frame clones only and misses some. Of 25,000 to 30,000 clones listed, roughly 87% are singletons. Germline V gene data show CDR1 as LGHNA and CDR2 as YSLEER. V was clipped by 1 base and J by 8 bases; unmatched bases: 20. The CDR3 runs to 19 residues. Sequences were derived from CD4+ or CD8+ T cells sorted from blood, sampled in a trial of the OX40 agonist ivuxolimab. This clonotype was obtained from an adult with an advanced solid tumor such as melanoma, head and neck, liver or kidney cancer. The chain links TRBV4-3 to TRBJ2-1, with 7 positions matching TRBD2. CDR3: CASSQAVAASGTPSHEQFF. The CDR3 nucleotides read TGCGCCAGCAGCCAAGCGGTGGCAGCGAGCGGGACTCCATCCCATGAGCAGTTCTTC.